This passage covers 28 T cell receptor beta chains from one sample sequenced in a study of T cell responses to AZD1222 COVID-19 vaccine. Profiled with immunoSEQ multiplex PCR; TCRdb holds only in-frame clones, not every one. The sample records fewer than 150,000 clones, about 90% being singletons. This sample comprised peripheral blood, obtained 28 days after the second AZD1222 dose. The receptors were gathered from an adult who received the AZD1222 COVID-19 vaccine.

Written as DNA, the CDR3 is TGTGCCAGCAGCCAAGTGGCATATGAGCAGTTCTTC. Its translation: CASSQVAYEQFF. This chain uses TRBV4-2 with TRBJ2-1; D ambiguous. V lost 1 base to trimming and J lost 8 bases, with 6 bases between them. The CDR3 loop spans 12 amino acids. CDR1 and CDR2 (germline): LGHNA, YNFKEQ.

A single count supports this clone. CDR3 bases: TGTGCCAGCAGCCAAGAGGGGCTAGCGGGGACCTACGAGCAGTACTTC. Its protein is CASSQEGLAGTYEQYF. This chain uses TRBV14 with TRBJ2-7, with TRBD2 matching 9 bases. This CDR3 comprises 16 residues. CDR1 and CDR2 (germline): SGHDN, FVKESK. The V segment lost 0 bases and the J segment 2 bases; nucleotides outside the gene matches: 5.

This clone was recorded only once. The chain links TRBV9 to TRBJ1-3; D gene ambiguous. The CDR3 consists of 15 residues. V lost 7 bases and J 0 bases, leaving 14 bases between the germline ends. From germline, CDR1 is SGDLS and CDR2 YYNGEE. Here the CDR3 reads CASSSRALSGNTIYF. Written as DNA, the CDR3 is TGTGCCAGCTCTTCTAGGGCCCTCTCTGGAAACACCATATATTTT.

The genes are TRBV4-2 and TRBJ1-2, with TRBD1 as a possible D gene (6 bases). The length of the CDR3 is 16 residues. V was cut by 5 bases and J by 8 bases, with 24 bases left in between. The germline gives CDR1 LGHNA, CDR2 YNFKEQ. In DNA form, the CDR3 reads TGTGCCAGCAGCAAGAGGACAGACCGGTCTGTTGAGGGCTACACCTTC. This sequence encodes CASSKRTDRSVEGYTF.

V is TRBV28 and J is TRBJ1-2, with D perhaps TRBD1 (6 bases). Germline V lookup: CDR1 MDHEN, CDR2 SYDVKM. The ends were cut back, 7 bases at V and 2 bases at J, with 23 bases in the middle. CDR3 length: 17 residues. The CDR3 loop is CASTSTLTRGPNYGYTF. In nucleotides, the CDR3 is TGTGCCAGCACCTCCACCCTTACCAGGGGCCCCAACTATGGCTACACCTTC.

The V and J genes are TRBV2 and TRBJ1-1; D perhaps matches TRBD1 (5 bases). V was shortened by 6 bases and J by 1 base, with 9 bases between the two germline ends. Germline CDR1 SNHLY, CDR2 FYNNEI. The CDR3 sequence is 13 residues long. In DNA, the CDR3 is TGTGCCAGCAGCCAGGGACCGAACACTGAAGCTTTCTTT. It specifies CASSQGPNTEAFF.

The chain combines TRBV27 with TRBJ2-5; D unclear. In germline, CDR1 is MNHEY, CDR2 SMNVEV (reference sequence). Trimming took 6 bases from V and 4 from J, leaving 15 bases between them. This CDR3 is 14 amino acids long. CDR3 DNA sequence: TGTGCCAGCAGATTGACTGGTGGCAGAGAGACCCAGTACTTC. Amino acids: CASRLTGGRETQYF.

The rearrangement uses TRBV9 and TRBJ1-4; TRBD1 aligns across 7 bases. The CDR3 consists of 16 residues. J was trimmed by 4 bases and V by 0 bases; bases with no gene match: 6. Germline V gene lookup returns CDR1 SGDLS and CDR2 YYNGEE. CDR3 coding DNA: TGTGCCAGCAGCGTAGATCCGACAGGGATTAATGAAAAACTGTTTTTT. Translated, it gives CASSVDPTGINEKLFF.

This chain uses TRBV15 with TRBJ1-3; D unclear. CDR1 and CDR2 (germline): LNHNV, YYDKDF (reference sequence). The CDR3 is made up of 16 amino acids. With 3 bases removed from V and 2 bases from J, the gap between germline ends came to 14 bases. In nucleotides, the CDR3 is TGTGCCACCAGCAGTCCGTCGGGCACCACTGGAAACACCATATATTTT. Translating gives CATSSPSGTTGNTIYF.

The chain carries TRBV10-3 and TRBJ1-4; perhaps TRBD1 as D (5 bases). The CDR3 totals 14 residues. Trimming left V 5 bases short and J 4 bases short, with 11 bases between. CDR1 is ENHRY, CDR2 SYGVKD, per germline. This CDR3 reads CAISRAGGNEKLFF. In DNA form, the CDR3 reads TGTGCCATCAGTAGGGCGGGGGGTAATGAAAAACTGTTTTTT.

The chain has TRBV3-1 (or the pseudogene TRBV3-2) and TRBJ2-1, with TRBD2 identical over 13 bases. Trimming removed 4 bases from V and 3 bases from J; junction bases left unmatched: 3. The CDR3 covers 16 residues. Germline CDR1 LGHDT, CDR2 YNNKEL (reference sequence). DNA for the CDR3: TGTGCCAGCAGCCGACTAGCGGGAGGATTCTACAATGAGCAGTTCTTC. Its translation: CASSRLAGGFYNEQFF.

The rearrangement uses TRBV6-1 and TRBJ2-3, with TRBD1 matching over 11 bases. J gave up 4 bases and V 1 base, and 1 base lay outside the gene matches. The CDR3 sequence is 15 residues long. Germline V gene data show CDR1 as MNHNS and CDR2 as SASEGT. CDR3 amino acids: CASSEGTGGADTQYF. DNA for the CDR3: TGTGCCAGCAGTGAAGGGACAGGGGGCGCAGATACGCAGTATTTT.

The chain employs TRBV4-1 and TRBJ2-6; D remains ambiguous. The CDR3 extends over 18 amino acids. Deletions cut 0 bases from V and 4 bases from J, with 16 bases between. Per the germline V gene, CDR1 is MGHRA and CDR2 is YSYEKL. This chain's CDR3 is CASSQDRVWIAGANVLTF. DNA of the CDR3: TGCGCCAGCAGCCAAGATCGAGTTTGGATCGCCGGGGCCAACGTCCTGACTTTC.

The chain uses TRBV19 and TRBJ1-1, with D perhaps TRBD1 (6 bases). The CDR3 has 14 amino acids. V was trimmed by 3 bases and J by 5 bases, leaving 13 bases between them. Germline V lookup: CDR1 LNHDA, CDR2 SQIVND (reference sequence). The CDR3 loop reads CASSISLGTTEAFF. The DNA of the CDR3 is TGTGCCAGTAGTATCTCCCTGGGGACAACTGAAGCTTTCTTT.

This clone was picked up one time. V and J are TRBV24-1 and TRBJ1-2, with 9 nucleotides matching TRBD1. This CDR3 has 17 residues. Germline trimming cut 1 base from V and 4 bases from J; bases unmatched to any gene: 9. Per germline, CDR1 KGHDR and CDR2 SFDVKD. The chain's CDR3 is CATSDFPGQGRGYGYTF. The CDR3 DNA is TGTGCCACCAGTGATTTCCCGGGACAGGGCCGGGGCTATGGCTACACCTTC.

For the CDR3, the DNA is TGTGCCAGCAGCTTACTGGACAGTGCAACTGGGGCCAACGTCCTGACTTTC. This sequence encodes CASSLLDSATGANVLTF. The chain is built from TRBV21-1 and TRBJ2-6; TRBD1 is taken as the D call from the table, unchecked against the DNA. TRBV21-1 is annotated as a pseudogene. The CDR3 contains 17 residues.

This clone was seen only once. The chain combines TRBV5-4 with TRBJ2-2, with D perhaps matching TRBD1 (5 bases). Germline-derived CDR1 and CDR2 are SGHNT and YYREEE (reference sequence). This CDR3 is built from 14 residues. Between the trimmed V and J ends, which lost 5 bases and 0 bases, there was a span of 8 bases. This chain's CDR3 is CASSSQANTGELFF. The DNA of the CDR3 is TGTGCCAGCAGTTCACAGGCGAACACCGGGGAGCTGTTTTTT.

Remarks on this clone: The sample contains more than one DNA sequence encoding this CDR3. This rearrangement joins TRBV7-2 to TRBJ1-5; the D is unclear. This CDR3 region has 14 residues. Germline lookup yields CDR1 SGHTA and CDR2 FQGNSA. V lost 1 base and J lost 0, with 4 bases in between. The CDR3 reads CASSLGLSNQPQHF. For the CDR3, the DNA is TGTGCCAGCAGCTTAGGCCTTAGCAATCAGCCCCAGCATTTT.

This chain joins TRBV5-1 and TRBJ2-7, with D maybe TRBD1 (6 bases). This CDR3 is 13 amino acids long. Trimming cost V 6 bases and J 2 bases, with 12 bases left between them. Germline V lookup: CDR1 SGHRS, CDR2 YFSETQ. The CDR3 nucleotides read TGCGCCAGCACGTCCAGGGACACCTACGAGCAGTACTTC. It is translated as CASTSRDTYEQYF.

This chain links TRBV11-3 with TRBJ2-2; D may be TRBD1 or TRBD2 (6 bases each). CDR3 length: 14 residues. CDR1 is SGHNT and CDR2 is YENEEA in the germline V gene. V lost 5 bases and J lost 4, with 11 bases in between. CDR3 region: CASSPGGSTGELFF. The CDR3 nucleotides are TGTGCCAGCAGCCCCGGGGGCAGCACCGGGGAGCTGTTTTTT.

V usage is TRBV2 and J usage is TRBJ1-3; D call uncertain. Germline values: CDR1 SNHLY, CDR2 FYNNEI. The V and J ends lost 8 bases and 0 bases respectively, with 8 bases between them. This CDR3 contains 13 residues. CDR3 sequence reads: CASDLGSGNTIYF. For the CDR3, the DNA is TGTGCCAGCGACCTCGGCTCTGGAAACACCATATATTTT.

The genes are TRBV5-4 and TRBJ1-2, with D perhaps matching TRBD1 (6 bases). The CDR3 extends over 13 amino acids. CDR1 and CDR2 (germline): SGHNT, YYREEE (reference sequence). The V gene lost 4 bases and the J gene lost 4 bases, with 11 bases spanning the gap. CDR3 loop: CASSVGGGYGYTF. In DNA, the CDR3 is TGTGCCAGCAGCGTCGGAGGGGGCTATGGCTACACCTTC.

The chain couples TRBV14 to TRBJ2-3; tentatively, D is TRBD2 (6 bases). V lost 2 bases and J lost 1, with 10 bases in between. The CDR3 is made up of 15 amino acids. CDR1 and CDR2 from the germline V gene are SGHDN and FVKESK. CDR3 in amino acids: CASSQPGTGTDTQYF. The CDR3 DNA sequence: TGTGCCAGCAGCCAACCAGGGACTGGCACAGATACGCAGTATTTT.

The CDR3 loop reads CASSLGTGGVYGYTF. The CDR3 bases are TGTGCCAGCAGCTTAGGGACAGGGGGAGTCTATGGCTACACCTTC. This chain uses TRBV7-2 with TRBJ1-2; 10 nucleotides agree with TRBD1. The germline CDR1 and CDR2 sequences are SGHTA and FQGNSA. The CDR3 covers 15 residues. Trimming removed 1 base from V and 4 bases from J; junction bases left unmatched: 3.

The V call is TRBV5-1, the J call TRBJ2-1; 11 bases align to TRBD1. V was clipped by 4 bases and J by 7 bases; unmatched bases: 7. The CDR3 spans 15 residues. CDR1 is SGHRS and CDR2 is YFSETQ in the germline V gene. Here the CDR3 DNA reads TGCGCCAGCAGCGACGGGACAGGGGGAGAGAATGAGCAGTTCTTC. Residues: CASSDGTGGENEQFF.

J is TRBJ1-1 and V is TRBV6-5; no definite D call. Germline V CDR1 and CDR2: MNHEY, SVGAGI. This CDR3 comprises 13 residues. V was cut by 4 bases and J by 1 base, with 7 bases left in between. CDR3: CASSWEKNTEAFF. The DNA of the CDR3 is TGTGCCAGCAGTTGGGAAAAGAACACTGAAGCTTTCTTT.

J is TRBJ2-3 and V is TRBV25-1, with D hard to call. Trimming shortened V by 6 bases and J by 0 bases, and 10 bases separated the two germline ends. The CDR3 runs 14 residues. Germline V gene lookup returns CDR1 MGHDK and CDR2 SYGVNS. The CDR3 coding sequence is TGTGCCAGCAGAACAGACGAAAGCACAGATACGCAGTATTTT. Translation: CASRTDESTDTQYF.

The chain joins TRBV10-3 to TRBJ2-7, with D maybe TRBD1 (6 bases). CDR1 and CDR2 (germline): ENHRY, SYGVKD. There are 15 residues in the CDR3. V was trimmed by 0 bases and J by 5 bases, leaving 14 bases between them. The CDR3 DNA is TGTGCCATCAGTGAGTCGACTCGGCAGGGGAACGAGCAGTACTTC. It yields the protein CAISESTRQGNEQYF.